The entry below describes one T cell receptor beta chain. It lacks a known antigen. Base qualities are not recorded, but no much larger clone differs from it by a single base. The sample is drawn from a study of T cells in Graves' hyperthyroidism and ophthalmopathy (dated by TCRdb to about 2019). A note on the overall study: Peripheral blood was collected at initial diagnosis, before any treatment. Once sampling was done, hyperthyroidism patients were given methimazole at a starting dose of 30 mg daily, whereas ophthalmopathy patients were given high-dose intravenous methylprednisolone. To identify TCR V-J signatures that set the groups apart, the researchers used a discovery cohort of 100 patients, made up of around 42 with Graves' ophthalmopathy and 57 with stable Graves' hyperthyroidism. According to the paper, TCR Vbeta CDR3 sequencing was carried out on about 140 peripheral blood samples, which came from 40 to 45 ophthalmopathy, around 74 hyperthyroidism and approximately 17 progressor patients. The study also compared thyroid tissue and blood T-cell repertoires from five or six Graves' hyperthyroidism patients. The 100 or so discovery patients were divided at random into training and test sets in a 7:3 ratio. Prospective prediction of ophthalmopathy was tested in an independent validation cohort consisting of 18 to 20 hyperthyroidism patients and about 17 patients who later progressed to ophthalmopathy.

Broader findings and caveats from the paper: Most expanded thyroid clonotypes (frequency above 0.001) were also found in blood, which suggests that blood repertoires may mirror thyroid immune responses. No statistical method was used to set the sample size in advance, and investigators knew the group allocation. In cross-validation, a model built on a 13 V-J signature told ophthalmopathy apart from stable hyperthyroidism with approximately 90% sensitivity and around 83% specificity, and in testing the same model reached 80%/75%. In validation, progression to ophthalmopathy was predicted by the model with roughly 71% sensitivity and 72% to 80% specificity, a median of around 5.9 months before onset.

V is pruned by 8 bases and J by 6 bases, leaving 15 bases of the junction without a gene match. Inclusive of the bounding cysteine and phenylalanine, the CDR3 is 14 residues long. Kept here is only the CDR3 DNA, which spans 42 bases and is read in frame from base 1. The germline V gene (reference sequence) gives CDR1 as DFQATT and CDR2 as SNEGSKA. Stable Graves' hyperthyroidism was defined as the absence of progression to ophthalmopathy over 18 months of follow-up. The hyperthyroidism patients were between 18 and 65 years old and newly diagnosed, with a disease duration of less than 2 months. Exclusion was applied to patients with uncontrolled infections, other autoimmune diseases, pregnancy or lactation. Clinical symptoms, serum thyroxine and TRAb, thyroid ultrasound, and orbital computed tomography formed the basis for the diagnoses. PBMCs were isolated from about 10 ml of fresh peripheral blood by Ficoll-Paque density gradient centrifugation. Total RNA was extracted with Trizol reagent, and quality was checked on an Agilent 2100 Bioanalyzer.

The TCR beta CDR3 regions were amplified from RNA transcripts. The first round of RT-PCR for the TCR CDR3 was performed with the HTBI primer set and the Qiagen OneStep RT-PCR kit. A second multiplex PCR round built the libraries, followed by size selection and purification. The libraries were sequenced on an Illumina HiSeq2000 using paired-end 100 bp reads. The authors processed their data as follows. SOAPnuke was used to process the raw data, with reads discarded if the reads contained adapters or uncalled bases, had a mean Phred below 15, or lacked an exact constant-primer or identifier match. High-quality paired reads were merged using COPE v1.2.5, and each unique nucleotide sequence was defined as a clonotype. MiTCR v1.1 was used to align clonotypes to the IMGT TRBV, TRBD and TRBJ reference segments. Analysis was restricted to V-J combinations with a frequency above 0.0001, which covered 98% to 99.2% of repertoires. A TCS score was defined as the ratio of F50 (clonal expansion) to E x V (chaos), with BLOSUM62-based TCRdist applied between CDR3 peptides within each V-J. Welch's t-statistics and random forest reduced approximately 520 V-J features to fewer than 15, which were used in a naive Bayes classifier (R e1071). Through fastp at Q25 and MiXCR, TCRdb rebuilt clones from the public reads, retaining in-frame beta chains. Rows merge per CDR3 protein into single entries with the most common DNA and genes. What appears here as the V and J calls and clone size reflects TCRdb's work, not the paper's. The sample profile shows about 360,000 distinct CDR3 sequences; roughly an eighth of them were found once. Clones ranked in the top ten supply over 8.5% of the sample.

The rearrangement combines TRBV20-1 with TRBJ1-2, and TRBD1 matches 7 of the central bases. Sequencing input: blood. The receptor comes from a woman aged 18-29 years with Graves' hyperthyroidism. Read as DNA, the sequence is TGCAGTCTTGGCTATTTACAGGGGAGTCATGGCTACACCTTC. This sequence encodes CSLGYLQGSHGYTF.